These 16 T cell receptor beta chains were all obtained from the same sample, sequenced in a study of blood T cell repertoires in COVID-19. Data came from immunoSEQ multiplex PCR; TCRdb stores just in-frame clones and leaves some out. The data contain about 210,000 clones, less than 90% of them seen just once; the ten biggest clones take up less than 2%. Sequenced sample: peripheral blood. The receptors were sampled from a man in his 70s with acute or convalescent COVID-19.

This rearrangement joins TRBV12-3 or TRBV12-4 to TRBJ1-5; D gene uncertain. The CDR3 length is 13 residues. V was shortened by 6 bases and J by 7 bases, with 13 bases between the two germline ends. The chain's CDR3 is CASSSEERQPQHF. The CDR3 DNA reads TGTGCCAGCAGCTCGGAGGAAAGGCAGCCCCAGCATTTT.

V usage is TRBV19 and J usage is TRBJ1-2; D remains ambiguous. The germline CDR1 and CDR2 sequences are LNHDA and SQIVND (reference sequence). V was pared by 5 bases and J by 6 bases, with 13 bases between. CDR3 length: 13 residues. The CDR3 loop is CASSLTRFDGYTF. Written as DNA, the CDR3 is TGTGCCAGTAGTCTGACAAGGTTCGATGGCTACACCTTC.

This chain joins TRBV3-1 (or the pseudogene TRBV3-2) and TRBJ1-1, with 12 bases matching TRBD1. Germline CDR1 is LGHDT and CDR2 is YNNKEL (reference sequence). Trimming removed 1 base from V and 4 bases from J; junction bases left unmatched: 4. The CDR3 is 16 residues long. This CDR3 reads CASSQGPGQGATEAFF. CDR3 sequence (DNA): TGTGCCAGCAGCCAAGGACCGGGACAGGGGGCCACTGAAGCTTTCTTT.

The CDR3 nucleotides read TGTGCCAGCAGCGTAGCAGGGGTCCCCACGAACACCGGGGAGCTGTTTTTT. It encodes CASSVAGVPTNTGELFF. The chain is built from TRBV9 and TRBJ2-2; tentative D call: TRBD1 (6 bases). CDR1 is SGDLS and CDR2 is YYNGEE in the germline V gene. The V end lost 0 bases, the J end lost 0 bases, and 12 bases lay between the germline ends. The CDR3 consists of 17 residues. Variable domain in full (rest from reference TRBV9 and TRBJ2-2): DSGVTQTPKHLITATGQRVTLRCSPRSGDLSVYWYQQSLDQGLQFLIQYYNGEERAKGNILERFSAQQFPDLHSELNLSSLELGDSALYFCASSVAGVPTNTGELFFGEGSRLTVL.

The chain joins TRBV5-1 to TRBJ1-2, with TRBD1 matching 8 bases. The J segment lost 8 bases and the V segment lost 4 bases, leaving 7 bases of the junction unmatched. Germline V lookup: CDR1 SGHRS, CDR2 YFSETQ. This CDR3 is 13 amino acids long. The CDR3 coding sequence is TGCGCCAGCAGCGAAGACAGGGGTGGCGGCTACACCTTC. Protein: CASSEDRGGGYTF.

The V gene is TRBV6-6, the J gene TRBJ2-7, with 11 bases that match TRBD2. With 5 bases clipped from V and 2 bases from J, the junction kept 8 bases outside the gene matches. This CDR3 has 16 amino acids. The germline V gene has CDR1 MNHNY and CDR2 SVGAGI (reference sequence). The CDR3 DNA sequence: TGTGCCAGCAGTACGACAACTAGCGGGAGCCCCTACGAGCAGTACTTC. It codes for CASSTTTSGSPYEQYF.

The chain uses TRBV28 and TRBJ1-2; 9 bases are a match to TRBD1. Germline V gene lookup returns CDR1 MDHEN and CDR2 SYDVKM. The CDR3 spans 15 residues. The V gene end was trimmed by 7 bases and the J gene end by 4 bases; junction bases not matched to a gene: 10. CDR3 in amino acids: CASTHRDRETYGYTF. DNA of the CDR3: TGTGCCAGCACCCACCGGGACAGGGAGACCTATGGCTACACCTTC.

The chain couples TRBV5-1 to TRBJ1-6; 9 bases map to TRBD1. This CDR3 region has 15 residues. Germline V lookup: CDR1 SGHRS, CDR2 YFSETQ. Losses at the gene ends were 0 bases for V and 7 bases for J; bases not matched to a gene: 2. The CDR3 here is CASSLGGTGNSPLHF. CDR3 nucleotide sequence: TGCGCCAGCAGCTTGGGGGGGACAGGGAATTCACCCCTCCACTTT.

The genes are TRBV23-1 and TRBJ2-3; D may be TRBD1 (6 bases). TRBV23-1 is labeled an ORF, and its function is uncertain. CDR3 size: 12 residues. Trimming removed 2 bases at V and 8 bases at J, with 8 bases between. Here the CDR3 DNA reads TGCGCCAGCAGTCAAAGGGGGATTACGCAGTATTTT. This gives the protein CASSQRGITQYF.

The chain carries TRBV27 and TRBJ1-2; D is undetermined. V was shortened by 2 bases and J by 5 bases, with 18 bases between the two germline ends. CDR3 size: 16 residues. Germline V gives CDR1 MNHEY, CDR2 SMNVEV (reference sequence). CDR3 in DNA: TGTGCCAGCAGTTTAGGTGCCAGTGGCCCTTTATATGGCTACACCTTC. This codes for CASSLGASGPLYGYTF.

The chain employs TRBV7-9 and TRBJ1-1; the match to TRBD1 covers 10 bases. Germline lookup yields CDR1 SEHNR and CDR2 FQNEAQ (reference sequence). The CDR3 is made up of 14 amino acids. Trimming at V came to 5 bases and at J to 6 bases, leaving 6 bases not matched to a gene. DNA for the CDR3: TGTGCCAGCAGCCCGAGGACAGGGGGATCTGAAGCTTTCTTT. The encoded protein is CASSPRTGGSEAFF.

This sequence joins TRBV24-1 and TRBJ2-2; D is perhaps TRBD2 (5 bases). From germline, CDR1 is KGHDR and CDR2 SFDVKD. The V end was cut by 3 bases, the J end by 4 bases, with 11 bases between. The CDR3 runs 15 residues. The CDR3 coding sequence is TGTGCCACCAGTGATCCGAGCGGAGCCACCGGGGAGCTGTTTTTT. Encoded protein: CATSDPSGATGELFF.

This chain joins TRBV5-1 and TRBJ2-2, with 7 bases fitting TRBD1. Per germline, CDR1 SGHRS and CDR2 YFSETQ. The CDR3 loop spans 15 amino acids. V lost 4 bases to trimming and J lost 0 bases; unmatched junction nucleotides: 3. The CDR3 sequence: CASSIGTANTGELFF. The CDR3 DNA sequence: TGCGCCAGCAGCATTGGGACAGCGAACACCGGGGAGCTGTTTTTT.

The V gene is TRBV5-1, the J gene TRBJ2-5; D gene ambiguous. V was cut by 0 bases and J by 2 bases, with 11 bases left in between. This CDR3 has 15 residues. The germline gives CDR1 SGHRS, CDR2 YFSETQ. The CDR3, as DNA: TGCGCCAGCAGCTTGGGCGCAAAGAGTCAAGAGACCCAGTACTTC. Amino acids: CASSLGAKSQETQYF.

This chain uses TRBV5-4 with TRBJ2-2; TRBD2 might be the D (6 bases). V lost 4 bases to trimming and J lost 4 bases, with 11 bases between them. This CDR3 comprises 14 residues. Per germline, CDR1 SGHNT and CDR2 YYREEE (reference sequence). The CDR3 loop reads CASSTKTSTGELFF. CDR3 DNA: TGTGCCAGCAGCACGAAGACTAGCACCGGGGAGCTGTTTTTT.

The V and J genes are TRBV5-1 and TRBJ2-7, with TRBD2 matching 7 bases. CDR1 is SGHRS, CDR2 YFSETQ, per germline. The CDR3 loop spans 15 amino acids. The V and J ends lost 4 bases and 2 bases, in that order; junction bases with no gene match: 9. CDR3 region: CASSPSASGPYEQYF. DNA for the CDR3: TGCGCCAGCAGCCCCTCCGCTAGCGGACCCTACGAGCAGTACTTC.